This entry concerns a single T cell receptor beta chain. As yet, its antigen is unknown. This specimen comes from a study of molecular identifiers for immune sequencing clone quantification. A single record per CDR3 protein comes from TCRdb applying MiXCR to the PCR reads. This sample yields 460,000 or so distinct CDR3 sequences, of which around 21% are seen a single time; 0.7% to 1% belongs to the top ten. Findings and limits, study-wide: Clones carrying above 20 RNA copies accounted for over 97% of effector molecules, under 1% in naive cells.

Germline lookup yields CDR1 LNHDA and CDR2 SQIVND (reference sequence). V lost 1 base and J 5 bases, leaving 9 bases between the germline ends. The CDR3 sequence is 13 residues long. V and J are TRBV19 and TRBJ2-7; D gene ambiguous. The sequenced sample was naive CD8+ T cells from blood, with Jurkat cell RNA spiked in. Subset in this sample: FACS-sorted CD8+CD4-CCR7+CD45RA+ naive T cells. The clonotype was recovered from a human donor in good health. Some libraries in this study had Jurkat cell RNA spiked in. The CDR3 bases are TGTGCCAGTAGTATAGTACCGTTAGACGAGCAGTACTTC. This codes for CASSIVPLDEQYF.